A single sample gave rise to the 19 T cell receptor beta chains below, sequenced in a study of blood T cell repertoires in COVID-19. Profiling relied on immunoSEQ multiplex PCR, and the TCRdb table lists in-frame clones only, not all of them. The data show some 60,000 clones, 81% seen once. The specimen sequenced was peripheral blood. All receptors derive from a woman of 80 years or more with active or convalescent COVID-19.

The DNA of the CDR3 is TGTGCCAGCAGGACCGGACCGACAGGGGAGACTGAAGCTTTCTTT. Its protein is CASRTGPTGETEAFF. The chain combines TRBV5-6 with TRBJ1-1; 8 nucleotides agree with TRBD1. V was pared by 5 bases and J by 5 bases, with 11 bases of the junction left unmatched. The germline gives CDR1 SGHDT, CDR2 YYEEEE. This CDR3 has 15 residues.

The table lists this clone with a count of one. J is TRBJ1-1 and V is TRBV28; perhaps TRBD1 as D (5 bases). Deletions cut 5 bases from V and 1 base from J, with 8 bases between. Germline V gene sequence: CDR1 MDHEN, CDR2 SYDVKM. The CDR3 consists of 13 residues. CDR3 nucleotides: TGTGCCAGCAGTCTACAGGAGAACACTGAAGCTTTCTTT. Its protein is CASSLQENTEAFF.

The CDR3 protein is CATRGGSYGYTF. The CDR3 DNA reads as TGTGCCACCCGGGGGGGGTCCTACGGCTACACCTTC. This chain uses TRBV6-5 with TRBJ1-2; possible D gene TRBD1, 5 bases. Germline CDR1 MNHEY, CDR2 SVGAGI. V was shortened by 10 bases and J by 8 bases, with 17 bases between the two germline ends. The CDR3 extends over 12 amino acids.

Turning to this clone: Other DNA sequences in this sample translate to the same CDR3. This chain connects TRBV9 to TRBJ2-3; possibly TRBD1 for D (5 bases). This CDR3 spans 16 amino acids. The V and J ends lost 0 bases and 0 bases respectively, with 11 bases between them. Germline loops: CDR1 SGDLS, CDR2 YYNGEE. In DNA, the CDR3 is TGTGCCAGCAGCGTAGTCGAGGACACTAGCACAGATACGCAGTATTTT. Amino acids: CASSVVEDTSTDTQYF.

This chain joins TRBV5-1 and TRBJ2-7; 12 nucleotides align to TRBD1. V lost 4 bases, J lost 5 bases, and 7 bases stayed unmatched. The CDR3 has 15 residues. From germline, CDR1 is SGHRS and CDR2 YFSETQ. Here the CDR3 reads CASSLTGQGANEQYF. CDR3 nucleotides: TGCGCCAGCAGCCTAACGGGACAGGGGGCGAACGAGCAGTACTTC.

The gene calls are TRBV7-2 and TRBJ2-1, with TRBD1 matching over 9 bases. This CDR3 is built from 16 residues. Unmatched junction bases numbered 5, after V lost 1 base and J lost 4 bases. Germline V gene data show CDR1 as SGHTA and CDR2 as FQGNSA. CDR3 sequence (DNA): TGTGCCAGCAGCTTAGTCGGACAGGGGATATACAATGAGCAGTTCTTC. Its protein product is CASSLVGQGIYNEQFF.

The rearrangement joins TRBV7-2 to TRBJ1-4; possible D gene TRBD1, 5 bases. This CDR3 region has 15 residues. Germline CDR1 and CDR2: SGHTA and FQGNSA. The germline V and J ends were trimmed by 0 bases and 5 bases, with 10 bases remaining between them. The chain's CDR3 is CASSLAGLINEKLFF. CDR3 DNA: TGTGCCAGCAGCTTAGCGGGGCTGATAAATGAAAAACTGTTTTTT.

V usage is TRBV4-2 and J usage is TRBJ1-5; D gene uncertain. The ends were cut back, 4 bases at V and 2 bases at J, with 12 bases in the middle. Germline lookup yields CDR1 LGHNA and CDR2 YNFKEQ. The CDR3 runs 15 residues. CDR3 DNA sequence: TGTGCCAGCAGCCTTATCCCGGGAGGCAATCAGCCCCAGCATTTT. This encodes CASSLIPGGNQPQHF.

J is TRBJ2-7 and V is TRBV28; tentative D call: TRBD1 (5 bases). This CDR3 region has 13 residues. CDR1 is MDHEN, CDR2 SYDVKM, per germline. The germline V and J ends were trimmed by 6 bases and 2 bases, with 11 bases remaining between them. CDR3 sequence reads: CASRKQAPYEQYF. Here the CDR3 DNA reads TGTGCCAGCAGAAAACAGGCCCCCTACGAGCAGTACTTC.

J is TRBJ1-6 and V is TRBV6-4, with 8 bases fitting TRBD1. V gave up 5 bases and J gave up 5 bases; unmatched junction bases: 11. This CDR3 comprises 17 residues. Germline assignment: CDR1 MRHNA and CDR2 SNTAGT. CDR3 amino acids: CASSLNSGGANNSPLHF. CDR3 coding DNA: TGTGCCAGCAGTCTCAACTCAGGGGGCGCGAATAATTCACCCCTCCACTTT.

This clone was recorded only once. The chain is built from TRBV28 and TRBJ2-7, with 7 bases lining up with TRBD1. The CDR3 is 14 amino acids. Germline lookup yields CDR1 MDHEN and CDR2 SYDVKM. The junction had 4 bases not matched to a gene; V was cut back by 5 bases and J by 0 bases. The DNA of the CDR3 is TGTGCCAGCAGTCTACAGGGGACCTCCTACGAGCAGTACTTC. Its protein is CASSLQGTSYEQYF.

The rearrangement links TRBV18 to TRBJ1-4; possible D gene TRBD1, 6 bases. The V and J ends lost 1 base and 6 bases respectively, with 12 bases between them. The germline V gene has CDR1 KGHSH and CDR2 LQKENI. CDR3 length: 15 amino acids. CDR3 DNA sequence: TGTGCCAGCTCACCACGGACAGTCGGGTATGAAAAACTGTTTTTT. It is translated as CASSPRTVGYEKLFF.

This clone was picked up one time. The DNA of the CDR3 is TGTGCCAGCAGCCCGACAGGAGCTGATGGCTACACCTTC. It codes for CASSPTGADGYTF. This chain uses TRBV12-3 or TRBV12-4 with TRBJ1-2, with D perhaps matching TRBD1 (6 bases). The V gene lost 6 bases and the J gene lost 6 bases, with 14 bases spanning the gap. The CDR3 consists of 13 residues.

The gene calls are TRBV5-8 and TRBJ1-1, with D unresolved. The CDR3 is made up of 12 amino acids. The germline V gene has CDR1 SGHTS and CDR2 YDEGEE. V was shortened by 1 base and J by 8 bases, with 9 bases between the two germline ends. The CDR3 spells CASSLLSREAFF. In DNA form, the CDR3 reads TGTGCCAGCAGCTTGCTTTCTCGGGAAGCTTTCTTT.

V is TRBV19 and J is TRBJ2-3; 9 positions match TRBD2. V lost 6 bases and J lost 4; bases outside the gene matches: 8. CDR3 length: 15 residues. Germline-derived CDR1 and CDR2 are LNHDA and SQIVND (reference sequence). The CDR3 DNA is TGTGCCAGTAGGCTCGGCGGGGGGGATCCAGATACGCAGTATTTT. Translation: CASRLGGGDPDTQYF.

This sequence joins TRBV27 and TRBJ2-1; TRBD1 might be the D (5 bases). Looked up from germline, CDR1 is MNHEY and CDR2 is SMNVEV (reference sequence). The CDR3 loop spans 15 amino acids. V lost 2 bases and J 5 bases, leaving 13 bases between the germline ends. CDR3 loop: CASSLGQGRNNEQFF. The DNA of the CDR3 is TGTGCCAGCAGTTTAGGGCAGGGTCGGAACAATGAGCAGTTCTTC.

The chain combines TRBV19 with TRBJ1-5; D might be TRBD1 (5 bases). The ends were cut back, 3 bases at V and 0 bases at J, with 18 bases in the middle. CDR1 and CDR2 (germline): LNHDA, SQIVND (reference sequence). This CDR3 is built from 18 residues. The CDR3 DNA reads as TGTGCCAGTAGTATCGGGGCGGGAGGTTCCTTTAGCAATCAGCCCCAGCATTTT. Amino acids: CASSIGAGGSFSNQPQHF.

This clone was seen a single time. The V and J genes are TRBV11-3 and TRBJ2-5; D remains unclear. Per the germline V gene, CDR1 is SGHNT and CDR2 is YENEEA. V was cut by 1 base and J by 5 bases, with 8 bases left in between. The CDR3 loop spans 13 amino acids. The CDR3 DNA is TGTGCCAGCAGCTTAGTCCCCGGGGAGACCCAGTACTTC. This encodes CASSLVPGETQYF. Full variable domain (missing parts from reference TRBV11-3 and TRBJ2-5): EAGVVQSPRYKIIEKKQPVAFWCNPISGHNTLYWYLQNLGQGPELLIRYENEEAVDDSQLPKDRFSAERLKGVDSTLKIQPAELGDSAVYLCASSLVPGETQYFGPGTRLLVL.

V gene TRBV2 combines with J gene TRBJ2-3; D unresolved. Germline CDR1 and CDR2: SNHLY and FYNNEI. CDR3 size: 16 residues. V was clipped by 11 bases and J by 0 bases, with 21 bases between them. The CDR3 coding sequence is TGTGCCTCCCAAGAGGCAAGAATAGATAGCACAGATACGCAGTATTTT. Amino acid sequence: CASQEARIDSTDTQYF.